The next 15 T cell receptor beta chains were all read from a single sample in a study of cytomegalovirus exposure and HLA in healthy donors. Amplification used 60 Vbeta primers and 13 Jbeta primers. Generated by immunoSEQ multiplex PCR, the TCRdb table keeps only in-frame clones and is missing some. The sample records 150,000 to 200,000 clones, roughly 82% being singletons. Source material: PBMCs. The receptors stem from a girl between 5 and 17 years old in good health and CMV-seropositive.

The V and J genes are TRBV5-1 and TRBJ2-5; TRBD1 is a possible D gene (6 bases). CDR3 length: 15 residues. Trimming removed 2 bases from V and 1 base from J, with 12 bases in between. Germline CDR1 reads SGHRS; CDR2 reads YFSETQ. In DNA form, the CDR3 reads TGCGCCAGCAGCTTACAGGGTCGGGGCCAAGAGACCCAGTACTTC. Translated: CASSLQGRGQETQYF.

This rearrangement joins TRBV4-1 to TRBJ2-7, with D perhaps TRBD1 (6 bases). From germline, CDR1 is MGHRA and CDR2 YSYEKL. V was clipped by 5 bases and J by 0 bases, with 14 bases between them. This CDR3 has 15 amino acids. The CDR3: CASSMDRDSSYEQYF. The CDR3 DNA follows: TGCGCCAGCAGCATGGACAGAGACTCCTCCTACGAGCAGTACTTC.

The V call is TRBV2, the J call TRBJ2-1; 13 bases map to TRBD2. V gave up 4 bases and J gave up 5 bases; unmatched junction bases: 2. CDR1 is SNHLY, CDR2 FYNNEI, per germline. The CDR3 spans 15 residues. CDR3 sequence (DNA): TGTGCCAGCAGTGGGACTAGCGGGAGCCACAATGAGCAGTTCTTC. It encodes CASSGTSGSHNEQFF.

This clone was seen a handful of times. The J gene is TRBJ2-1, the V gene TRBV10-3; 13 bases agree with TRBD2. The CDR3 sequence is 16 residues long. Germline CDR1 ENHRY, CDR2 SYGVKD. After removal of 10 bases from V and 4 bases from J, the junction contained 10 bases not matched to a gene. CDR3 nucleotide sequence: TGTGCCACCACTTCCGGGACTAGCGGGGTTTACAATGAGCAGTTCTTC. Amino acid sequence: CATTSGTSGVYNEQFF.

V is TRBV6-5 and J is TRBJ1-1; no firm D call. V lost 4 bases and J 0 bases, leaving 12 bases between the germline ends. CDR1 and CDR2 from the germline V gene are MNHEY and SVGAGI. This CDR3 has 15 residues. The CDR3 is CASSSGDHLNTEAFF. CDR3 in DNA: TGTGCCAGCAGTTCCGGGGATCATCTGAACACTGAAGCTTTCTTT.

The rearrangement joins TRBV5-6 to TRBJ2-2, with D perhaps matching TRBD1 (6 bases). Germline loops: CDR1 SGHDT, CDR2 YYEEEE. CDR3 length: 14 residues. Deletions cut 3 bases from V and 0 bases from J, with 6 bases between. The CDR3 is CASSWTANTGELFF. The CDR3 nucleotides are TGTGCCAGCAGCTGGACAGCGAACACCGGGGAGCTGTTTTTT.

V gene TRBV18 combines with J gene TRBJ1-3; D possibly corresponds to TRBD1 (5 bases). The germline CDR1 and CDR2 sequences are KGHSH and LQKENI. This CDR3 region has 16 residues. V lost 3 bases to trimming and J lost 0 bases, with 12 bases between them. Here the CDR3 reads CASSPTGPNSGNTIYF. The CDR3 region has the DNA TGTGCCAGCTCACCCACAGGTCCAAACTCTGGAAACACCATATATTTT. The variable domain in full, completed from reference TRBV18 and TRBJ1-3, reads NAGVMQNPRHLVRRRGQEARLRCSPMKGHSHVYWYRQLPEEGLKFMVYLQKENIIDESGMPKERFSAEFPKEGPSILRIQQVVRGDSAAYFCASSPTGPNSGNTIYFGEGSWLTVV.

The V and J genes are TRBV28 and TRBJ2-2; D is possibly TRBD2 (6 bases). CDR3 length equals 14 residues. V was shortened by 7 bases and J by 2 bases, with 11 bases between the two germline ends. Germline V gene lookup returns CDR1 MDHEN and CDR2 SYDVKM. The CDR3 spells CASNPGTNTGELFF. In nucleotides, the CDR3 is TGTGCCAGCAATCCAGGGACTAACACCGGGGAGCTGTTTTTT.

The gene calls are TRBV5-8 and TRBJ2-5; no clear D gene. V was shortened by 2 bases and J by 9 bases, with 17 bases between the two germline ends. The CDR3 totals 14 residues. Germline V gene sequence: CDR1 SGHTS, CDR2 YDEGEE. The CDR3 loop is CASSFPDTKIAQYF. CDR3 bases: TGTGCCAGCAGCTTCCCAGACACAAAAATAGCCCAGTACTTC.

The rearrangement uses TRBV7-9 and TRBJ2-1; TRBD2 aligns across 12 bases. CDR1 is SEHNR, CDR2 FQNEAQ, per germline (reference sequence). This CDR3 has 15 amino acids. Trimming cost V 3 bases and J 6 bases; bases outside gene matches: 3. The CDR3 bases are TGTGCCAGCAGCTTTTCGGGACTAGCGGGCAATGAGCAGTTCTTC. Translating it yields CASSFSGLAGNEQFF. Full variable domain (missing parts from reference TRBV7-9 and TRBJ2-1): DTGVSQNPRHKITKRGQNVTFRCDPISEHNRLYWYRQTLGQGPEFLTYFQNEAQLEKSRLLSDRFSAERPKGSFSTLEIQRTEQGDSAMYLCASSFSGLAGNEQFFGPGTRLTVL.

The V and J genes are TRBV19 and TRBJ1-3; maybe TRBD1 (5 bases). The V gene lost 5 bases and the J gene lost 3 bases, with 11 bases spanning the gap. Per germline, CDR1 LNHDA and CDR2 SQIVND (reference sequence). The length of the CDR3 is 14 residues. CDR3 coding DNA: TGTGCCAGTAGTCAGGGTCAAGATGGAAACACCATATATTTT. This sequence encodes CASSQGQDGNTIYF.

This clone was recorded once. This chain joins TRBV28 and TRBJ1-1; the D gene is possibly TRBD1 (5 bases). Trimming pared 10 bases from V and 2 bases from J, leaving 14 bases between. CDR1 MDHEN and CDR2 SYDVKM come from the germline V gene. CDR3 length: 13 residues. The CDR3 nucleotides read TGTGCCACCCAGGGAAATCCTAACACTGAAGCTTTCTTT. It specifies CATQGNPNTEAFF.

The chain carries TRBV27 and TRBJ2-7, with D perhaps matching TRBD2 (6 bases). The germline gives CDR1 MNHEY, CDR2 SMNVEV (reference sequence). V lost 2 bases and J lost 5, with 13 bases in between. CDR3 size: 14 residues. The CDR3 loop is CASSLPGGSDEQYF. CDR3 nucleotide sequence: TGTGCCAGCAGTTTACCCGGGGGTAGCGACGAGCAGTACTTC.

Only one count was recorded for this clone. The CDR3 coding sequence is TGTGCCAGCAGCGGACAGGGTCGCGGGGAGCTGTTTTTT. Amino acid sequence: CASSGQGRGELFF. The chain carries TRBV27 and TRBJ2-2; TRBD1 matches at 8 bases. The CDR3 length is 13 residues. Germline V gene sequence: CDR1 MNHEY, CDR2 SMNVEV (reference sequence). Germline trimming cut 6 bases from V and 7 bases from J; bases unmatched to any gene: 4.

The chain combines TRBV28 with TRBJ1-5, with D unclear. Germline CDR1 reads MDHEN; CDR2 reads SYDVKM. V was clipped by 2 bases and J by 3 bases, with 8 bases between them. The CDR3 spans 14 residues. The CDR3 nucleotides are TGTGCCAGCAGTTTAAGGCAGGCCAATCAGCCCCAGCATTTT. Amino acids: CASSLRQANQPQHF.